The clone carrying this T cell receptor (beta chain) was seen ten or more times. Antigen unknown. The CDR3 length is 11 residues. V was pared by 7 bases and J by 10 bases, with 7 bases of the junction left unmatched. The germline V gene encodes CDR1 SQVTM and CDR2 ANQGSEA. This sample stems from a study of T cells in Graves' hyperthyroidism and ophthalmopathy. Study observations and caveats: Ophthalmopathy was distinguished from stable hyperthyroidism by 13 V-J signatures. It was a median approximately 6.9 months before onset that the model predicted ophthalmopathy.

Patients counted as stable if ophthalmopathy did not develop within 18 months. RNA transcripts provided the source from which TCR beta CDR3 regions were amplified. The HTBI set primed first-round TCR CDR3 RT-PCR. TCRdb re-derived calls from the multiplex PCR reads in MiXCR, one entry per CDR3 protein. The sample records approximately 560,000 distinct CDR3 sequences, approximately 14% being singletons. Sequencing was carried out using blood. The gene calls are TRBV29-1 and TRBJ2-1, with TRBD1 identical over 7 bases. This sequence originates from a woman aged 30 to 39 with Graves' hyperthyroidism. CDR3 sequence (DNA): TGCAGCGGAGGGACAGCGAGAGAGCAGTTCTTC. It codes for CSGGTAREQFF.